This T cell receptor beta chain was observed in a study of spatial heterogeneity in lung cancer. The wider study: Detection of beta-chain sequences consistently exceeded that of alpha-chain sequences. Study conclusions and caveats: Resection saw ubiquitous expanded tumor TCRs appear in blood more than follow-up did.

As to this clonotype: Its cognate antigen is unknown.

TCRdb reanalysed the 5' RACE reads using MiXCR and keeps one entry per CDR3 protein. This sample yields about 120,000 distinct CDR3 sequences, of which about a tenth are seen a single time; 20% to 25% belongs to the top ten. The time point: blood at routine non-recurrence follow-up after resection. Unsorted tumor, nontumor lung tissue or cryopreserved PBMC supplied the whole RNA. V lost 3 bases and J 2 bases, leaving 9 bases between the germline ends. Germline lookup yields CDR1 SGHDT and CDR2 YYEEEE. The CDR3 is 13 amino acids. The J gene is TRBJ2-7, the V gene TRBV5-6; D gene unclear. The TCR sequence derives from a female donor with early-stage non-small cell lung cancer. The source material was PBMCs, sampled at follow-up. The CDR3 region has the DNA TGTGCCAGCAGCTCTCTACTTACCTACGAGCAGTACTTC. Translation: CASSSLLTYEQYF.